These 16 T cell receptor beta chains were all obtained from the same sample, sequenced in a study of shared clonotypes between healthy human individuals (dated by TCRdb to the early 2020s). The receptor library was made with the immunoSEQ multiplex PCR assay. Sourced from immuneACCESS, this table was stored by TCRdb with only in-frame sequences that have V and J called. A share of the clones is absent; for the studies checked, an unresolved V gene accounts for under half, and the remainder has no known explanation. For this sample there are approximately 1.5 million clones; approximately 98% appear just once. The ten largest clonotypes hold 0.45% of the sample. The sample comprised naive CD4+ T cells sorted from blood. The sample's cell subset or site, from its label and the paper: CD45RA+ positively selected. The receptors come from a man younger than 45 in good health.

This chain links TRBV11-2 with TRBJ2-7; 8 bases are a match to TRBD1. The CDR3 extends over 17 amino acids. Germline loops: CDR1 SGHAT, CDR2 FQNNGV. After removal of 5 bases from V and 6 bases from J, the junction contained 18 bases not matched to a gene. CDR3 residues: CASSEVLQGRGLGEQYF. The CDR3 nucleotides are TGTGCCAGCAGCGAAGTACTCCAGGGCAGGGGGCTCGGCGAGCAGTACTTC.

The chain combines TRBV28 with TRBJ1-2, with D possibly TRBD1 on 5 matching bases. Germline values: CDR1 MDHEN, CDR2 SYDVKM. V lost 1 base, J lost 4 bases, and 7 bases lay in between. CDR3 size: 13 residues. The CDR3 DNA is TGTGCCAGCAGTTTATCAGGGATCTATGGCTACACCTTC. Translating it yields CASSLSGIYGYTF.

The rearrangement uses TRBV5-1 and TRBJ2-5; 10 nucleotides agree with TRBD2. The germline V gene encodes CDR1 SGHRS and CDR2 YFSETQ. CDR3 length: 15 residues. Trimming cost V 0 bases and J 5 bases; bases outside gene matches: 4. The CDR3 reads CASSLALAGDETQYF. The CDR3 nucleotides are TGCGCCAGCAGCTTGGCCCTAGCGGGAGATGAGACCCAGTACTTC. Looking up the rest from reference TRBV5-1 and TRBJ2-5 gives the full variable domain: KAGVTQTPRYLIKTRGQQVTLSCSPISGHRSVSWYQQTPGQGLQFLFEYFSETQRNKGNFPGRFSGRQFSNSRSEMNVSTLELGDSALYLCASSLALAGDETQYFGPGTRLLVL.

The chain employs TRBV19 and TRBJ2-3, with 10 positions matching TRBD1. Germline loops: CDR1 LNHDA, CDR2 SQIVND (reference sequence). V dropped 5 bases and J dropped 2; count of bases not matched to a gene: 4. This CDR3 spans 15 amino acids. The chain's CDR3 is CASSPDRGVTDTQYF. The CDR3 DNA reads TGTGCCAGTAGTCCGGACAGGGGGGTCACAGATACGCAGTATTTT.

The chain carries TRBV7-2 and TRBJ2-3; D possibly matches TRBD1 or TRBD2 (5 bases each). CDR3 length equals 15 residues. Germline V gene lookup returns CDR1 SGHTA and CDR2 FQGNSA. Deletions cut 3 bases from V and 2 bases from J, with 12 bases between. The CDR3 loop reads CASSFQRGATDTQYF. The CDR3 nucleotides are TGTGCCAGCAGCTTTCAGAGGGGTGCCACAGATACGCAGTATTTT.

V is TRBV27 and J is TRBJ2-1, with TRBD2 identical over 8 bases. Trimming cost V 1 base and J 0 bases; bases outside gene matches: 5. The germline gives CDR1 MNHEY, CDR2 SMNVEV (reference sequence). The CDR3 length is 17 residues. CDR3 residues: CASSLYRLASSYNEQFF. Here the CDR3 DNA reads TGTGCCAGCAGTTTATACAGACTAGCGAGCTCCTACAATGAGCAGTTCTTC.

With respect to this clone: This same CDR3 is encoded by further DNA sequences in the sample. The chain recombines TRBV6-6 with TRBJ1-1; D unclear. V was pared by 0 bases and J by 4 bases, with 6 bases between. The CDR3 covers 13 residues. Germline V lookup: CDR1 MNHNY, CDR2 SVGAGI (reference sequence). This CDR3 reads CASSYSSSTEAFF. In nucleotides, the CDR3 is TGTGCCAGCAGTTACTCGAGTAGCACTGAAGCTTTCTTT.

This clone occurred once. This chain joins TRBV11-3 and TRBJ2-7; a possible D gene is TRBD2 (6 bases). Per germline, CDR1 SGHNT and CDR2 YENEEA. The CDR3 contains 14 residues. Trimming left V 5 bases short and J 6 bases short, with 17 bases between. CDR3 amino acids: CASSAGREEGEQYF. The CDR3 DNA is TGTGCCAGCAGCGCAGGCAGGGAGGAAGGCGAGCAGTACTTC.

The V and J genes are TRBV28 and TRBJ2-7; D gene unclear. The CDR3 totals 13 residues. Germline V gene sequence: CDR1 MDHEN, CDR2 SYDVKM. Trimming stripped 7 bases from V and 1 base from J, with 11 bases between. The CDR3 DNA reads TGTGCCAGCATTAATTCCCAATCCTACGAGCAGTACTTC. As protein: CASINSQSYEQYF.

This chain joins TRBV30 and TRBJ1-3; D not certain. There are 13 residues in the CDR3. Per germline, CDR1 GTSNPN and CDR2 SVGIG (reference sequence). Trimming shortened V by 7 bases and J by 1 base, and 11 bases separated the two germline ends. CDR3 sequence: CASPRGSGNTIYF. CDR3 in DNA: TGTGCCTCTCCACGAGGATCTGGAAACACCATATATTTT.

A word on this clone: It is unclear where the CDR3 begins or ends on the DNA, so no DNA is shown, and the CDR3 is as TCRdb lists it. This rearrangement joins TRBV28 to TRBJ2-7. The CDR3 adds up to 18 amino acids, both ends counted. The germline V gene has CDR1 MDHEN and CDR2 SYDVKM. CDR3 residues: CANKSTWLDKPYPCEQYF.

This chain joins TRBV7-2 and TRBJ2-7; the D call may be TRBD1 or TRBD2 (5 bases each). CDR3 length equals 16 residues. Germline V CDR1 and CDR2: SGHTA, FQGNSA. The ends were cut back, 8 bases at V and 0 bases at J, with 20 bases in the middle. The CDR3 nucleotides read TGTGCCAGCTCGCCCCTCGGGGCGGTTGGCTCCTACGAGCAGTACTTC. Residues: CASSPLGAVGSYEQYF. The full variable domain, its missing parts supplied by reference TRBV7-2 and TRBJ2-7, is GAGVSQSPSNKVTEKGKDVELRCDPISGHTALYWYRQSLGQGLEFLIYFQGNSAPDKSGLPSDRFSAERTGGSVSTLTIQRTQQEDSAVYLCASSPLGAVGSYEQYFGPGTRLTVT.

This chain links TRBV4-3 with TRBJ1-2; D remains ambiguous. The CDR3 loop spans 14 amino acids. Trimming pared 0 bases from V and 4 bases from J, leaving 9 bases between. Germline V gene data show CDR1 as LGHNA and CDR2 as YSLEER. The CDR3 DNA sequence: TGCGCCAGCAGCCAAGAATACCGCCTCTATGGCTACACCTTC. It yields the protein CASSQEYRLYGYTF.

This clone appeared once. The rearrangement joins TRBV5-6 to TRBJ1-3, with D possibly matching TRBD1 (5 bases). Germline CDR1 SGHDT, CDR2 YYEEEE. There are 16 residues in the CDR3. Trimming removed 1 base at V and 2 bases at J, with 13 bases between. In DNA, the CDR3 is TGTGCCAGCAGCTTGCTGCGCAGGGAGGCTGGAAACACCATATATTTT. The encoded protein is CASSLLRREAGNTIYF.

This clone was observed a single time. The rearrangement uses TRBV9 and TRBJ2-1, with D possibly matching TRBD1 (6 bases). In germline, CDR1 is SGDLS, CDR2 YYNGEE. V lost 4 bases and J lost 5, with 10 bases in between. The CDR3 is 13 amino acids. CDR3 protein: CASSTRTDNEQFF. The CDR3 DNA reads TGTGCCAGCAGCACCCGGACAGACAATGAGCAGTTCTTC.

As DNA, the CDR3 is TGTGCCAGTAGTATCCCAGCTAGCGGGAGGGTCAGCTCCTACAATGAGCAGTTCTTC. It specifies CASSIPASGRVSSYNEQFF. The rearrangement links TRBV19 to TRBJ2-1; 12 bases are a match to TRBD2. This CDR3 has 19 residues. After removal of 3 bases from V and 0 bases from J, the junction contained 9 bases not matched to a gene. Germline V lookup: CDR1 LNHDA, CDR2 SQIVND (reference sequence).